This T cell receptor (beta chain) was captured by sequencing in a study of post-analysis software for immune sequencing data. The wider study: Relapsing-remitting, secondary progressive and progressive-relapsing forms made up the multiple sclerosis disease courses. Findings and caveats of the study: Normalized Chao1 diversity was significantly lower in multiple sclerosis patients than in controls. TRBV5-6, TRBV5-1 and TRBV20-1 belonged to a set of roughly 5 TRBV segments that were more frequent in patients than controls. Analysis by F measure revealed that same-batch samples clustered strongly together.

In regard to this clonotype: Its antigen is not identified.

The CDR3 covers 15 residues. The germline V gene encodes CDR1 SGHKS and CDR2 YYEKEE (reference sequence). V gave up 4 bases and J gave up 2 bases; unmatched junction bases: 5. Unique molecular identifiers had been added to the TCR beta cDNA libraries. TCRdb processed the PCR reads anew with MiXCR; each CDR3 protein has one entry. The data hold almost 700,000 distinct CDR3 sequences, with approximately 59% observed a single time. The receptor's source is a girl aged 2 to 10 with multiple sclerosis. This chain links TRBV5-5 with TRBJ2-3; TRBD1 matches at 9 bases. Sequencing was done on a sample of blood. The CDR3 protein is CASSAGTGHTDTQYF. CDR3 DNA: TGTGCCAGCAGCGCCGGGACAGGGCACACAGATACGCAGTATTTT.